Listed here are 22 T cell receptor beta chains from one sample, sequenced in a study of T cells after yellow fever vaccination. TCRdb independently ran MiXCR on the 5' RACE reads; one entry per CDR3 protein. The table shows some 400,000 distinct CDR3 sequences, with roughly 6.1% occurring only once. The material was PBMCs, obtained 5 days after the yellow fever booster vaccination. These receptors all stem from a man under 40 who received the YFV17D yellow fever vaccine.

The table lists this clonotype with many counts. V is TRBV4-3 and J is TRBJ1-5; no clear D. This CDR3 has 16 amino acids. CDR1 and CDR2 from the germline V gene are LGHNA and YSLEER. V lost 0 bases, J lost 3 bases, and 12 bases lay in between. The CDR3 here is CASSQDLSFSNQPQHF. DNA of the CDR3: TGCGCCAGCAGCCAAGATCTTTCGTTCTCCAATCAGCCCCAGCATTTT.

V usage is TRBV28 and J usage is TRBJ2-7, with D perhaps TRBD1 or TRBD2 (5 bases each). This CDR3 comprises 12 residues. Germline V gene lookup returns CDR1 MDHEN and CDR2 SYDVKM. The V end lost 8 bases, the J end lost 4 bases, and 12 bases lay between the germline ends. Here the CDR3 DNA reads TGTGCCAGCCGAGGGGATTGGTACGAGCAGTACTTC. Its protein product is CASRGDWYEQYF.

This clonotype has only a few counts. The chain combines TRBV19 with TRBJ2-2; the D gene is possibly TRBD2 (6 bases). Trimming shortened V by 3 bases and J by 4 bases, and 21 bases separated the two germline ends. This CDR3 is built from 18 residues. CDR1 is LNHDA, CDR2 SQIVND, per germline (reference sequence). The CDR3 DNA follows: TGTGCCAGTAGTATCCGGCTAGCTGTCGGGGGAGGCACCGGGGAGCTGTTTTTT. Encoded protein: CASSIRLAVGGGTGELFF.

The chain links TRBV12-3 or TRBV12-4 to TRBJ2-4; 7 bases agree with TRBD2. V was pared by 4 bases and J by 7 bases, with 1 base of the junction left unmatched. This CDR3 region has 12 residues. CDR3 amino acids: CASSWGGNIQYF. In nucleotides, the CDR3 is TGTGCCAGCAGTTGGGGGGGGAACATTCAGTACTTC.

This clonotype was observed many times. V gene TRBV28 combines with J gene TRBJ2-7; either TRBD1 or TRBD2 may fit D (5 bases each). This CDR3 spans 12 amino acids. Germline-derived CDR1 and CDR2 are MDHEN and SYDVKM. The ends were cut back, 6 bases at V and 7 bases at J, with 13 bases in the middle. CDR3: CASSFPWGEQYF. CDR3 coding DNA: TGTGCCAGCAGCTTCCCATGGGGGGAGCAGTACTTC.

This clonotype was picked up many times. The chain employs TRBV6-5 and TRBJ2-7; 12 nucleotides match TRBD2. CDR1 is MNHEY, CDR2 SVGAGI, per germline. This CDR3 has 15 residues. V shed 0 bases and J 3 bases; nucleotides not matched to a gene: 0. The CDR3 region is CASSYSTSGSYEQYF. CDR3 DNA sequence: TGTGCCAGCAGTTACTCGACTAGCGGGAGCTACGAGCAGTACTTC.

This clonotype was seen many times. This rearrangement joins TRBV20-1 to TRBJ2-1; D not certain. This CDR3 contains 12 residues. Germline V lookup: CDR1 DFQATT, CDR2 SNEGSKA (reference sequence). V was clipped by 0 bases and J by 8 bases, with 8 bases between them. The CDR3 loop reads CSARDPAYEQFF. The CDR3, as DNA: TGCAGTGCTAGAGATCCGGCGTATGAGCAGTTCTTC.

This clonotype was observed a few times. The DNA for the CDR3 is TGTGCCAGCAGTGAACCCTCGGGAGCCAAACTGTTTTTT. It codes for CASSEPSGAKLFF. The V gene is TRBV25-1, the J gene TRBJ1-4; D is uncertain. V lost 2 bases to trimming and J lost 11 bases, with 12 bases between them. The CDR3 has 13 amino acids. Germline CDR1 MGHDK, CDR2 SYGVNS.

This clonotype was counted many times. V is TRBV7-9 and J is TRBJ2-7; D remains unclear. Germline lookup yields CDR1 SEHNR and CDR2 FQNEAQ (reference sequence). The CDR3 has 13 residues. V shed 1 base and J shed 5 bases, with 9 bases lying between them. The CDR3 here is CASSLVQPHEQYF. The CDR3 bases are TGTGCCAGCAGCTTAGTGCAGCCTCACGAGCAGTACTTC.

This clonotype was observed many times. This CDR3 reads CASSLVTLTDTQYF. The DNA of the CDR3 is TGCGCCAGCAGCTTAGTAACCCTCACAGATACGCAGTATTTT. J is TRBJ2-3 and V is TRBV5-1; D is uncertain. Trimming shortened V by 2 bases and J by 2 bases, and 9 bases separated the two germline ends. The CDR3 contains 14 residues. Germline-derived CDR1 and CDR2 are SGHRS and YFSETQ.

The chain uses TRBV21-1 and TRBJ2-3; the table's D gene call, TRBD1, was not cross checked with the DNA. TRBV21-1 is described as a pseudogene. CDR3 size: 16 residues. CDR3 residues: CASSKPRGCLSGTQYF. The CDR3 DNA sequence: TGTGCCAGCAGCAAACCCCGGGGTTGTTTATCGGGTACGCAGTATTTT.

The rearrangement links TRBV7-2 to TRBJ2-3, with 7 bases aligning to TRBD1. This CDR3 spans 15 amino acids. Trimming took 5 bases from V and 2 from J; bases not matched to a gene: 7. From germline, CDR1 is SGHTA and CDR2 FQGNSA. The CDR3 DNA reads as TGTGCCAGCAGCCCAGGGGGAATCCTCACAGATACGCAGTATTTT. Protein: CASSPGGILTDTQYF.

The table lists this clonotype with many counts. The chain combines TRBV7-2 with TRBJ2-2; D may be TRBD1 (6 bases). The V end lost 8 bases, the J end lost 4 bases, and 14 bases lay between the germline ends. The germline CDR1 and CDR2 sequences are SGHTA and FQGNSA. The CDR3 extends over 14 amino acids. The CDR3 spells CASRYRVVTGELFF. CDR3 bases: TGTGCCAGCCGCTACAGGGTGGTCACCGGGGAGCTGTTTTTT.

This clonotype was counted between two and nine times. The DNA for the CDR3 is TGTGCCAGCAGCTTTCGGACACCCGAGGGGTACGAGCAGTACTTC. It is translated as CASSFRTPEGYEQYF. This chain joins TRBV3-1 and TRBJ2-7; perhaps D is TRBD1 or TRBD2 (5 bases each). The germline gives CDR1 LGHDT, CDR2 YNNKEL (reference sequence). The germline V and J ends were trimmed by 5 bases and 4 bases, with 18 bases remaining between them. The CDR3 loop spans 15 amino acids.

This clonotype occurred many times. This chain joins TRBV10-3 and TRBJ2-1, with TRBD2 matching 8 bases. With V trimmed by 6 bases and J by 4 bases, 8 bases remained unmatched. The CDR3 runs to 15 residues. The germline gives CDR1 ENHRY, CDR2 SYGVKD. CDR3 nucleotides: TGTGCCATCAGGGCCGGGACTAGTGGGTACAATGAGCAGTTCTTC. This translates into CAIRAGTSGYNEQFF.

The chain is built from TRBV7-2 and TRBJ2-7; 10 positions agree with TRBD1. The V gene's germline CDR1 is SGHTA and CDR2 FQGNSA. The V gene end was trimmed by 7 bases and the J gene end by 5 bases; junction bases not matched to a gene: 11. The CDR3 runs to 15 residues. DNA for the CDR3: TGTGCCAGCAAAGATCCTGGACAGGGGGTTCACGAGCAGTACTTC. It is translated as CASKDPGQGVHEQYF.

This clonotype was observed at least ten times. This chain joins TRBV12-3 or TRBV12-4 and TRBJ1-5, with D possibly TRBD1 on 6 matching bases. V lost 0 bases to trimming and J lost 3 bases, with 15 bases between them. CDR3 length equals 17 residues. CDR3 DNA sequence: TGTGCCAGCAGTTTAGCGGGGGGTGGGGGCGACAATCAGCCCCAGCATTTT. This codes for CASSLAGGGGDNQPQHF.

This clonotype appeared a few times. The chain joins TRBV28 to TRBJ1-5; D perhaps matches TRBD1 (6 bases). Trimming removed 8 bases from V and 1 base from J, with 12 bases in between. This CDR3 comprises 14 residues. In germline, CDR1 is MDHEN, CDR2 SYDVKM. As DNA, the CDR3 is TGTGCCAGCGGTTCAGGGGTGAGCAATCAGCCCCAGCATTTT. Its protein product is CASGSGVSNQPQHF.

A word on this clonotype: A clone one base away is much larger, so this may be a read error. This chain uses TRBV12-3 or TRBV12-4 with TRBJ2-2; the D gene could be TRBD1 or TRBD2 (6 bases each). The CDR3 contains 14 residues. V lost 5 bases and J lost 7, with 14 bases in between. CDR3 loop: CASSPLRGVGELFF. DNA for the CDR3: TGTGCCAGCAGTCCCCTGAGGGGGGTCGGGGAGCTGTTTTTT.

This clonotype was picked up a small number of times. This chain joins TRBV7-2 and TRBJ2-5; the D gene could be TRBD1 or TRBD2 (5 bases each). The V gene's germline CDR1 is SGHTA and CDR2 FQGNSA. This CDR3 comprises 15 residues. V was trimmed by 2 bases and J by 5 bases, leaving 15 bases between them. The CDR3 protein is CASSLTGTQGETQYF. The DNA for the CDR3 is TGTGCCAGCAGCTTAACCGGGACGCAAGGGGAGACCCAGTACTTC. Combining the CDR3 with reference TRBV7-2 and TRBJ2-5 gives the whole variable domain GAGVSQSPSNKVTEKGKDVELRCDPISGHTALYWYRQSLGQGLEFLIYFQGNSAPDKSGLPSDRFSAERTGGSVSTLTIQRTQQEDSAVYLCASSLTGTQGETQYFGPGTRLLVL.

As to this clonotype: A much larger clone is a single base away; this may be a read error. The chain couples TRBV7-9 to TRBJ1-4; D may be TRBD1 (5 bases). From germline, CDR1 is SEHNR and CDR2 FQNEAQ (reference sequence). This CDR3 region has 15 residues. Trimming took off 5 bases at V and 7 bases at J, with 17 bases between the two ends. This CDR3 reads CASSQPSGSGEKLFF. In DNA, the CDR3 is TGTGCCAGCAGCCAGCCCTCAGGGTCGGGTGAAAAACTGTTTTTT.

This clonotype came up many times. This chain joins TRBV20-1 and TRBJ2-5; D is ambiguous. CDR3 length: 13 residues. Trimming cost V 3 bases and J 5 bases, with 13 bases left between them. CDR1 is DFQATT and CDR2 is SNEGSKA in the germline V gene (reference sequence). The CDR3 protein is CSARDQVGETQYF. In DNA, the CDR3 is TGCAGTGCTAGGGACCAGGTCGGCGAGACCCAGTACTTC.